The 11 T cell receptor beta chains listed next were all sequenced from one sample in a study of cytomegalovirus exposure and HLA in healthy donors. A multiplex PCR was run with 60 Vbeta primers and 13 Jbeta primers. Data came from immunoSEQ multiplex PCR; TCRdb stores just in-frame clones and leaves some out. The profile shows about 180,000 clones, less than 80% of them singletons. The sequenced material came from PBMCs. The receptor set was obtained from a man aged 18 to 29 in good health and CMV-seronegative.

The V gene is TRBV7-9, the J gene TRBJ1-4; a weak D match, TRBD1 (6 bases). V lost 5 bases and J 0 bases, leaving 10 bases between the germline ends. Per the germline V gene, CDR1 is SEHNR and CDR2 is FQNEAQ (reference sequence). The CDR3 extends over 15 amino acids. This chain's CDR3 is CASSIGTPTNEKLFF. CDR3 sequence (DNA): TGTGCCAGCAGCATCGGGACACCAACTAATGAAAAACTGTTTTTT.

This chain's CDR3 is CASSALMAGEQFF. The CDR3 nucleotides are TGTGCCAGCAGTGCCCTTATGGCGGGCGAGCAGTTCTTC. The chain couples TRBV2 to TRBJ2-1; TRBD2 is a possible D gene (5 bases). The CDR3 consists of 13 residues. Germline V gene lookup returns CDR1 SNHLY and CDR2 FYNNEI. V dropped 4 bases and J dropped 10 bases, with 14 bases sitting between them.

J is TRBJ2-7 and V is TRBV5-4, with 8 bases lining up with TRBD1. The CDR3 runs to 14 residues. The V gene end was trimmed by 5 bases and the J gene end by 7 bases; junction bases not matched to a gene: 11. Germline lookup yields CDR1 SGHNT and CDR2 YYREEE (reference sequence). The CDR3 nucleotides read TGTGCCAGCAGGAGGTCCAGGGGGCAGGGGGAGCAGTACTTC. Encoded protein: CASRRSRGQGEQYF.

This chain uses TRBV28 with TRBJ1-1; D is possibly TRBD1 (6 bases). The CDR3 consists of 14 residues. From germline, CDR1 is MDHEN and CDR2 SYDVKM. V lost 5 bases and J lost 8, with 18 bases in between. The CDR3 here is CASSRPGTLREAFF. The CDR3 region has the DNA TGTGCCAGCAGTCGCCCCGGGACACTGCGAGAAGCTTTCTTT. The full variable domain, completed using reference TRBV28 and TRBJ1-1, is DVKVTQSSRYLVKRTGEKVFLECVQDMDHENMFWYRQDPGLGLRLIYFSYDVKMKEKGDIPEGYSVSREKKERFSLILESASTNQTSMYLCASSRPGTLREAFFGQGTRLTVV.

The V gene is TRBV9, the J gene TRBJ2-7, with 7 bases matching TRBD2. The CDR3 has 15 residues. Germline loops: CDR1 SGDLS, CDR2 YYNGEE. V shed 1 base and J 0 bases; nucleotides not matched to a gene: 4. CDR3 sequence: CASSVLGTNSYEQYF. The CDR3 bases are TGTGCCAGCAGCGTACTCGGGACTAACTCCTACGAGCAGTACTTC.

The gene calls are TRBV6-4 and TRBJ1-1, with TRBD1 matching 9 bases. CDR3 length equals 13 residues. Germline CDR1 is MRHNA and CDR2 is SNTAGT. Trimming took 5 bases from V and 3 from J; bases not matched to a gene: 1. The CDR3 is CASSRDRDTEAFF. The CDR3 DNA reads as TGTGCCAGCAGTCGGGACAGGGACACTGAAGCTTTCTTT.

The rearrangement joins TRBV11-3 to TRBJ2-5; no definite D call. Germline V lookup: CDR1 SGHNT, CDR2 YENEEA. Trimming cost V 5 bases and J 1 base, with 14 bases left between them. The CDR3 contains 15 residues. For the CDR3, the DNA is TGTGCCAGCAGCGCCCACTCCGACTTCCAAGAGACCCAGTACTTC. It is translated as CASSAHSDFQETQYF.

This clone occurred a few times. The gene calls are TRBV6-1 and TRBJ1-2, with 8 bases lining up with TRBD1. CDR1 is MNHNS, CDR2 SASEGT, per germline. The CDR3 is 14 residues long. Trimming removed 3 bases from V and 4 bases from J; junction bases left unmatched: 4. In DNA, the CDR3 is TGTGCCAGCAGTGACGGGACAGGTACCTATGGCTACACCTTC. It codes for CASSDGTGTYGYTF.

J is TRBJ1-1 and V is TRBV28, with TRBD1 matching over 9 bases. This CDR3 contains 14 residues. V was clipped by 6 bases and J by 1 base; unmatched bases: 3. CDR1 MDHEN and CDR2 SYDVKM come from the germline V gene. In DNA, the CDR3 is TGTGCCAGCAGGGAACAGGGGGCGAACACTGAAGCTTTCTTT. Amino acids: CASREQGANTEAFF.

J is TRBJ1-2 and V is TRBV5-6; 9 bases are a match to TRBD1. J was trimmed by 0 bases and V by 4 bases; bases with no gene match: 1. CDR1 is SGHDT, CDR2 YYEEEE, per germline. This CDR3 region has 14 residues. The CDR3 region is CASSRDRANYGYTF. The CDR3 DNA is TGTGCCAGCAGCAGGGACAGGGCTAACTATGGCTACACCTTC.

The V and J genes are TRBV7-2 and TRBJ2-3; TRBD2 matches 9 bases. CDR3 length: 15 amino acids. Trimming at V came to 1 base and at J to 7 bases, leaving 6 bases not matched to a gene. Germline-derived CDR1 and CDR2 are SGHTA and FQGNSA. The CDR3 coding sequence is TGTGCCAGCAGCTTAGGGCGGGGGGGCCAGTATACGCAGTATTTT. Protein product: CASSLGRGGQYTQYF.